The next 7 T cell receptor beta chains were all read from a single sample in a study of T-cell memory formation after mild COVID-19. MiXCR was run by TCRdb on the 5' RACE reads, yielding one entry per CDR3 protein. This sample has a few hundred thousand distinct CDR3 sequences, with roughly 25% found just once. Sequencing used PBMCs or a T cell subset sorted from them (not recorded which). The receptors shown here come from an adult woman who had mild COVID-19 (a few samples of this study predate the infection). Cell type and time point are not known.

The sample holds a few counts of this clonotype. The gene calls are TRBV5-1 and TRBJ2-3; TRBD2 agrees at 11 bases. CDR1 and CDR2 from the germline V gene are SGHRS and YFSETQ. The CDR3 has 16 residues. V trimming: 2 bases; J trimming: 3 bases; junction bases outside the gene matches: 5. CDR3 in amino acids: CASSLPLAGGTDTQYF. Written as DNA, the CDR3 is TGCGCCAGCAGCTTACCCCTAGCGGGAGGTACAGATACGCAGTATTTT. Together with reference TRBV5-1 and TRBJ2-3, the CDR3 gives the full variable domain: KAGVTQTPRYLIKTRGQQVTLSCSPISGHRSVSWYQQTPGQGLQFLFEYFSETQRNKGNFPGRFSGRQFSNSRSEMNVSTLELGDSALYLCASSLPLAGGTDTQYFGPGTRLTVL.

The rearrangement joins TRBV7-2 to TRBJ2-5; D perhaps matches TRBD2 (6 bases). Trimming left V 1 base short and J 4 bases short, with 13 bases between. Germline CDR1 SGHTA, CDR2 FQGNSA. This CDR3 has 15 amino acids. The CDR3 DNA sequence: TGTGCCAGCAGCTTAGGTATGCGGGGAGGAGAGACCCAGTACTTC. Translating gives CASSLGMRGGETQYF.

This clonotype has a handful of counts. The rearrangement joins TRBV4-2 to TRBJ2-3; 7 bases align to TRBD2. This CDR3 comprises 17 residues. Germline V CDR1 and CDR2: LGHNA, YNFKEQ. Trimming at V came to 0 bases and at J to 3 bases, leaving 9 bases not matched to a gene. As DNA, the CDR3 is TGTGCCAGCAGCCAAGAGTCTATGGCGGGGGTAACAGATACGCAGTATTTT. Residues: CASSQESMAGVTDTQYF.

This chain joins TRBV10-3 and TRBJ2-2, with 7 bases matching TRBD2. Germline loops: CDR1 ENHRY, CDR2 SYGVKD. Trimming cost V 6 bases and J 6 bases; bases outside gene matches: 10. This CDR3 comprises 15 residues. The CDR3 reads CAIRDDLRGAGELFF. DNA of the CDR3: TGTGCCATCAGAGACGACCTCCGGGGGGCCGGGGAGCTGTTTTTT.

The table lists this clonotype with a few counts. The chain joins TRBV5-6 to TRBJ2-7; 12 nucleotides align to TRBD2. CDR1 and CDR2 (germline): SGHDT, YYEEEE. This CDR3 comprises 15 residues. With V trimmed by 5 bases and J by 2 bases, 5 bases remained unmatched. CDR3 residues: CASSSSGRGTYEQYF. CDR3 sequence (DNA): TGTGCCAGCAGTTCTAGCGGGAGGGGTACCTACGAGCAGTACTTC.

A few counts support this clonotype. The V and J genes are TRBV18 and TRBJ2-3, with D unclear. The CDR3 contains 15 residues. Trimming removed 0 bases at V and 3 bases at J, with 10 bases between. The germline V gene has CDR1 KGHSH and CDR2 LQKENI. For the CDR3, the DNA is TGTGCCAGCTCACCACCGGGTTTCGGGACAGATACGCAGTATTTT. As protein: CASSPPGFGTDTQYF. The full variable domain, completed using reference TRBV18 and TRBJ2-3, is NAGVMQNPRHLVRRRGQEARLRCSPMKGHSHVYWYRQLPEEGLKFMVYLQKENIIDESGMPKERFSAEFPKEGPSILRIQQVVRGDSAAYFCASSPPGFGTDTQYFGPGTRLTVL.

This rearrangement joins TRBV9 to TRBJ2-5, with TRBD1 matching over 8 bases. Per the germline V gene, CDR1 is SGDLS and CDR2 is YYNGEE. The CDR3 length is 16 residues. V lost 2 bases to trimming and J lost 4 bases; unmatched junction nucleotides: 10. For the CDR3, the DNA is TGTGCCAGCAGCGTTAGTAGGACAGGGTGGACAGAGACCCAGTACTTC. Amino acids: CASSVSRTGWTETQYF.